This entry concerns a single T cell receptor beta chain. Its antigen is still unknown. The entry originates in a study of Ad26.COV2.S vaccination and SARS-CoV-2 variants. Treatment given: 15 to 20 received Ad26.COV2.S at low or high dose, single or two shots; about 5 received placebo; per-sample allocation not given. On day 63 after the first injection, vaccine and placebo recipients gave samples. An adult donor aged 18-55 years was enrolled in Boston. The assay was immunoSEQ multiplex PCR, and TCRdb's table has in-frame clones only and misses some. The repertoire holds 500,000 or so clones, roughly 89% seen once, with roughly 13% in the top ten. General observations from the study: Vaccinees reportedly had broad spike-specific CD8+ and CD4+ T cell responses. Vaccine recipients had higher spike-specific TCR breadth than placebo recipients.

The CDR3 totals 16 residues. With 0 bases clipped from V and 3 bases from J, the junction kept 4 bases outside the gene matches. Germline values: CDR1 SGHKS, CDR2 YYEKEE (reference sequence). This receptor was taken from a person aged 18-65 years who received the Ad26.COV2.S COVID-19 vaccine or a placebo. The gene calls are TRBV5-5 and TRBJ1-2; 11 bases are shared with TRBD1. Sequences were derived from peripheral blood, sampled in a trial of Ad26.COV2.S vaccine versus placebo. The DNA of the CDR3 is TGTGCCAGCAGCTTGGGACCGGGACAGGGGGACTATGGCTACACCTTC. Translating gives CASSLGPGQGDYGYTF.